What follows are 7 T cell receptor beta chains derived from one specimen sequenced in a study of cytomegalovirus exposure and HLA in healthy donors. Use of 60 Vbeta and 13 Jbeta primers characterized the PCR. TCRdb's copy holds only in-frame clones and misses some; the assay was immunoSEQ multiplex PCR. Here the sample spans under 200,000 clones, 60% to 80% being singletons. The sequenced sample consisted of PBMCs. Every receptor here comes from a man aged 25-40 years in good health and CMV-seropositive.

J is TRBJ2-1 and V is TRBV11-2, with a tentative D call TRBD1 (5 bases). The CDR3 length is 14 residues. Trimming pared 1 base from V and 7 bases from J, leaving 11 bases between. Germline V CDR1 and CDR2: SGHAT, FQNNGV. CDR3 protein: CASSLGRQSNEQFF. CDR3 nucleotide sequence: TGTGCCAGCAGCTTAGGGCGACAGAGTAATGAGCAGTTCTTC.

CDR3 bases: TGCGCCAGCAGGGGACTAGCGGGGGGGCGGGCCGGGGAGCTGTTTTTT. Amino acids: CASRGLAGGRAGELFF. This chain uses TRBV10-2 with TRBJ2-2; TRBD2 matches 16 bases. The CDR3 covers 16 residues. Germline-derived CDR1 and CDR2 are WSHSY and SAAADI. Trimming took 6 bases from V and 6 from J; bases not matched to a gene: 4.

The chain carries TRBV14 and TRBJ2-1, with D possibly being TRBD2 (6 bases). CDR3 length: 16 residues. The V end lost 1 base, the J end lost 1 base, and 11 bases lay between the germline ends. Germline CDR1 and CDR2: SGHDN and FVKESK. CDR3 bases: TGTGCCAGCAGCCAAGTCCCCGGGACTTCCTACAATGAGCAGTTCTTC. Translated, it gives CASSQVPGTSYNEQFF.

This chain links TRBV6-4 with TRBJ1-2; 7 bases match TRBD1. Germline V lookup: CDR1 MRHNA, CDR2 SNTAGT. The ends lost 0 bases at V and 8 bases at J; junction bases unmatched: 3. CDR3 length: 13 amino acids. CDR3 in amino acids: CASSDSEGGGYTF. The CDR3 coding sequence is TGTGCCAGCAGTGACTCCGAAGGGGGCGGCTACACCTTC.

The chain couples TRBV9 to TRBJ2-2; 13 nucleotides match TRBD2. This CDR3 has 17 amino acids. The germline CDR1 and CDR2 sequences are SGDLS and YYNGEE. The V gene end was trimmed by 4 bases and the J gene end by 4 bases; junction bases not matched to a gene: 7. The CDR3 protein is CASSLTSGGPSTGELFF. Written as DNA, the CDR3 is TGTGCCAGCAGCCTGACTAGCGGGGGGCCCTCCACCGGGGAGCTGTTTTTT.

This clone was seen once. The rearrangement links TRBV12-5 to TRBJ2-7; D unresolved. The V and J ends lost 7 bases and 4 bases respectively, with 14 bases between them. The germline CDR1 and CDR2 sequences are LGHNT and FRNRAP. This CDR3 has 13 amino acids. CDR3 sequence (DNA): TGTGCTAGTGCGTCGTCCACAATTTACGAGCAGTACTTC. Its translation is CASASSTIYEQYF.

For the CDR3, the DNA is TGTGCCAGCAGCGGGGGGTTCCAGCCCCAGCATTTT. Translating gives CASSGGFQPQHF. V is TRBV21-1 and J is TRBJ1-5. TRBV21-1 is listed as a pseudogene. The CDR3 has 12 amino acids.